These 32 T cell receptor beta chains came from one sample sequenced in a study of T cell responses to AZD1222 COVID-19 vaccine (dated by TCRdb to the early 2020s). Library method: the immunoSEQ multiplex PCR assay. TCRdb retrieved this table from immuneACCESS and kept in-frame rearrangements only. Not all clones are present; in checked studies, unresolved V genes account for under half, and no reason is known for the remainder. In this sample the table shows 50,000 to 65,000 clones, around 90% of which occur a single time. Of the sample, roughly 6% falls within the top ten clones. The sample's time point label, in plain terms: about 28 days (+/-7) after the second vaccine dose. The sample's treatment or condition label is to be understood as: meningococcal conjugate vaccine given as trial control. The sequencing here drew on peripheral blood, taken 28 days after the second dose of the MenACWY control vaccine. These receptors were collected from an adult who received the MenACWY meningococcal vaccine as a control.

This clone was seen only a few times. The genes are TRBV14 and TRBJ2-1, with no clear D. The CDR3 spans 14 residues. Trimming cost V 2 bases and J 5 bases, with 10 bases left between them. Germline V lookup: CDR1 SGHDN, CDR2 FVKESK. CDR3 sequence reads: CASSQTVRDNEQFF. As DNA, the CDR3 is TGTGCCAGCAGCCAAACAGTCAGAGACAATGAGCAGTTCTTC.

The CDR3 DNA sequence: TGTGCCAGCAGCTCAGGGGTGATCTCCTACGAGCAGTACTTC. Translation: CASSSGVISYEQYF. The chain links TRBV7-9 to TRBJ2-7; weak D call: TRBD1 (6 bases). Germline lookup yields CDR1 SEHNR and CDR2 FQNEAQ (reference sequence). This CDR3 is built from 14 residues. V lost 4 bases, J lost 0 bases, and 10 bases lay in between.

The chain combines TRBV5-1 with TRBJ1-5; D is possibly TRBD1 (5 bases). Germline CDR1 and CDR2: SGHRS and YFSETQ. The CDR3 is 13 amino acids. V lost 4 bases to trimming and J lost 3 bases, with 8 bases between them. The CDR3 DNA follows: TGCGCCAGCAGCGGGGGAATCAATCAGCCCCAGCATTTT. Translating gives CASSGGINQPQHF.

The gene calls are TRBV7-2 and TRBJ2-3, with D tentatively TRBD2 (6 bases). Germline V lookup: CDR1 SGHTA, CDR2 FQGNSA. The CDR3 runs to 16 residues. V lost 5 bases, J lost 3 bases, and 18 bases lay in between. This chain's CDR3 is CASSADAGRTTDTQYF. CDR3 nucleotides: TGTGCCAGCAGCGCCGACGCGGGACGAACGACAGATACGCAGTATTTT.

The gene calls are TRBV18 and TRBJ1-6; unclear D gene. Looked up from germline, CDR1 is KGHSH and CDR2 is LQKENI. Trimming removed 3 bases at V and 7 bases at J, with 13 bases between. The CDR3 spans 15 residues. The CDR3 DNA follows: TGTGCCAGCTCACCCTCCGGTTTTGGGAATTCACCCCTCCACTTT. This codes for CASSPSGFGNSPLHF.

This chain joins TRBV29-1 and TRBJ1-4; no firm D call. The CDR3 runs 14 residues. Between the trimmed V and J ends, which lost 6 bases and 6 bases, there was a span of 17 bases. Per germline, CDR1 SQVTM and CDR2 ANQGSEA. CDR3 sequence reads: CSVRNGVGDEKLFF. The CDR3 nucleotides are TGCAGCGTCCGGAACGGGGTCGGAGATGAAAAACTGTTTTTT.

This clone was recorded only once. CDR3 in amino acids: CASRETGAYNSPLHF. In nucleotides, the CDR3 is TGTGCCAGCAGAGAAACAGGGGCCTATAATTCACCCCTCCACTTT. The chain combines TRBV11-2 with TRBJ1-6, with TRBD1 matching 7 bases. The germline gives CDR1 SGHAT, CDR2 FQNNGV. The CDR3 is made up of 15 amino acids. With 6 bases clipped from V and 2 bases from J, the junction kept 4 bases outside the gene matches.

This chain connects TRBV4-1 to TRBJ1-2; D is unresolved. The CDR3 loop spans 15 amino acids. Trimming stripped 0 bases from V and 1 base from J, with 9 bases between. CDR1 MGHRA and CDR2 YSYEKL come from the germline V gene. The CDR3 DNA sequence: TGCGCCAGCAGCCAAGAAGATAGCCTTAACTATGGCTACACCTTC. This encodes CASSQEDSLNYGYTF.

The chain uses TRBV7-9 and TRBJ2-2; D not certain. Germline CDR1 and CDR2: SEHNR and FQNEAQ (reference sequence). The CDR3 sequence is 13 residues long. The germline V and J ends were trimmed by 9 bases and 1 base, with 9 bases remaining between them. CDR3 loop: CASETLNTGELFF. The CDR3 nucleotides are TGTGCCAGTGAGACGCTGAACACCGGGGAGCTGTTTTTT.

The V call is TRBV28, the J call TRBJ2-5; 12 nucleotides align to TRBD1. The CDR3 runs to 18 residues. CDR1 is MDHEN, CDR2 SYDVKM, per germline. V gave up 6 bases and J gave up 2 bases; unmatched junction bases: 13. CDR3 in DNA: TGTGCCAGCAGCCCTCATCCCGGGACAGGGGGCGGGCAAGAGACCCAGTACTTC. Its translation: CASSPHPGTGGGQETQYF.

In DNA form, the CDR3 reads TGTGCCAGTAGCGTGTCGGCAGGGCTCCCAAACAATCAGCCCCAGCATTTT. Its translation: CASSVSAGLPNNQPQHF. The V and J genes are TRBV19 and TRBJ1-5, with D possibly TRBD1 on 5 matching bases. CDR3 length: 17 amino acids. Germline CDR1 and CDR2: LNHDA and SQIVND (reference sequence). Trimming took 6 bases from V and 3 from J, leaving 21 bases between them.

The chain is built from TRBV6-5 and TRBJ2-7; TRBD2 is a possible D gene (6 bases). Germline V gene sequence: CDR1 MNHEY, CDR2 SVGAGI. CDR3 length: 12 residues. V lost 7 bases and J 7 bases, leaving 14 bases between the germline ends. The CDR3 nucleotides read TGTGCCAGCATCGGCGGGGCTCGAGAGCAGTACTTC. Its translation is CASIGGAREQYF.

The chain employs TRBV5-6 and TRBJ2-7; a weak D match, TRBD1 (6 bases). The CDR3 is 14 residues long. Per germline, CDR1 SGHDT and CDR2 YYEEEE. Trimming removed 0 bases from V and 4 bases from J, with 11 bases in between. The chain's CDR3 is CASSLAGDGYEQYF. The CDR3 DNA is TGTGCCAGCAGCTTGGCAGGGGATGGTTACGAGCAGTACTTC.

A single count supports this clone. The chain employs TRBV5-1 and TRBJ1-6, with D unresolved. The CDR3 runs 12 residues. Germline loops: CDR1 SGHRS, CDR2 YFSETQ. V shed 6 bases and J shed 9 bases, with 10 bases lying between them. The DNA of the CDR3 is TGCGCCAGCACCATCTCGGGTTCACCCCTCCACTTT. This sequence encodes CASTISGSPLHF.

The DNA for the CDR3 is TGCAGCGTTGAAGGGGGGGGAGCCGAGCAGTACTTC. Its translation: CSVEGGGAEQYF. The chain couples TRBV29-1 to TRBJ2-7; 7 bases fit TRBD2. The CDR3 consists of 12 residues. The germline CDR1 and CDR2 sequences are SQVTM and ANQGSEA. Germline trimming cut 1 base from V and 6 bases from J; bases unmatched to any gene: 3.

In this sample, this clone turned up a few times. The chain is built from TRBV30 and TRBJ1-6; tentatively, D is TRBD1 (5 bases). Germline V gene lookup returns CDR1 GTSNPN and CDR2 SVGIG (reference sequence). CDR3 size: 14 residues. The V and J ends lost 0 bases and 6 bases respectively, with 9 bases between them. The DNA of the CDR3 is TGTGCCTGGAGTGTGGGGGGGAGTAATTCACCCCTCCACTTT. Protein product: CAWSVGGSNSPLHF.

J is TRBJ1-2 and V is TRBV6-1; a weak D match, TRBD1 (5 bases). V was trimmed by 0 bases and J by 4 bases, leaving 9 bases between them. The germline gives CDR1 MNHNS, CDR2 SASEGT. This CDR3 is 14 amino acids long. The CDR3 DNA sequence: TGTGCCAGCAGTGAAGCGGGACGTCTCTATGGCTACACCTTC. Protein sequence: CASSEAGRLYGYTF.

CDR3 nucleotide sequence: TGTGCCAGTAGTATTTGGCAGGCGAACACCGGGGAGCTGTTTTTT. It specifies CASSIWQANTGELFF. The chain is built from TRBV19 and TRBJ2-2, with D unclear. With 3 bases removed from V and 0 bases from J, the gap between germline ends came to 8 bases. Germline V gene data show CDR1 as LNHDA and CDR2 as SQIVND (reference sequence). This CDR3 has 15 residues.

CDR3 DNA sequence: TGTGCCTGGAGTTTCCACCGGCTGGATACGCAGTATTTT. This sequence encodes CAWSFHRLDTQYF. The genes are TRBV30 and TRBJ2-3; D is unclear. The germline gives CDR1 GTSNPN, CDR2 SVGIG (reference sequence). Trimming pared 2 bases from V and 6 bases from J, leaving 12 bases between. The CDR3 extends over 13 amino acids.

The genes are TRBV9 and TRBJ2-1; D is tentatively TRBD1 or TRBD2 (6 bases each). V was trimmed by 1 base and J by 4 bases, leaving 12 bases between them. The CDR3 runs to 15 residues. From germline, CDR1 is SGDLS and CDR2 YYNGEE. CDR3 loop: CASSVNGGLYNEQFF. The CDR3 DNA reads TGTGCCAGCAGCGTAAACGGGGGCCTATACAATGAGCAGTTCTTC.

CDR3 sequence (DNA): TGTGCCAGCAGCGTAGTAGGAACAAGTGAAGCTTTCTTT. This codes for CASSVVGTSEAFF. The genes are TRBV9 and TRBJ1-1; D gene ambiguous. Trimming left V 0 bases short and J 7 bases short, with 10 bases between. The CDR3 loop spans 13 amino acids. Germline V gene lookup returns CDR1 SGDLS and CDR2 YYNGEE. Variable domain in full (rest from reference TRBV9 and TRBJ1-1): DSGVTQTPKHLITATGQRVTLRCSPRSGDLSVYWYQQSLDQGLQFLIQYYNGEERAKGNILERFSAQQFPDLHSELNLSSLELGDSALYFCASSVVGTSEAFFGQGTRLTVV.

The CDR3 DNA follows: TGCGCCAGCAGCTTGCGGACAGTCCACCAAGAGACCCAGTACTTC. It specifies CASSLRTVHQETQYF. The V gene is TRBV5-1, the J gene TRBJ2-5, with D maybe TRBD1 (6 bases). The V and J ends lost 1 base and 0 bases respectively, with 10 bases between them. CDR3 length: 15 residues. Germline loops: CDR1 SGHRS, CDR2 YFSETQ.

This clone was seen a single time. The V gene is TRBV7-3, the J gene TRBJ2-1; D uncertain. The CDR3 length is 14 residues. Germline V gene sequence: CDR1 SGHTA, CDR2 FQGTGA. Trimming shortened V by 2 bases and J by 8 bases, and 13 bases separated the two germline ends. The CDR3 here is CASSLGAAPDEQFF. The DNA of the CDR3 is TGTGCCAGCAGCTTAGGAGCCGCCCCCGATGAGCAGTTCTTC. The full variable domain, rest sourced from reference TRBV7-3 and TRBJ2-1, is GAGVSQTPSNKVTEKGKYVELRCDPISGHTALYWYRQSLGQGPEFLIYFQGTGAADDSGLPNDRFFAVRPEGSVSTLKIQRTERGDSAVYLCASSLGAAPDEQFFGPGTRLTVL.

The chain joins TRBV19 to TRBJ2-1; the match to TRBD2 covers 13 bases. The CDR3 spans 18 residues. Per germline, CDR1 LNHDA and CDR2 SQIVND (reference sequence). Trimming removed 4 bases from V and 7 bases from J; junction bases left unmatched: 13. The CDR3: CASSTAGTSGKLLNEQFF. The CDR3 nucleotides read TGTGCCAGTAGTACCGCCGGGACTAGCGGGAAGTTGTTGAATGAGCAGTTCTTC.

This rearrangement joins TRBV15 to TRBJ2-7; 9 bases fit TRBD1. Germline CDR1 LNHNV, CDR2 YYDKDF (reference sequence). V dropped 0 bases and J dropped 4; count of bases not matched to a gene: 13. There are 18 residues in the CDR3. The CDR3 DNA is TGTGCCACCAGCAGAGATCAGATTGGGGTGACAGGGGGTTACGAGCAGTACTTC. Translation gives CATSRDQIGVTGGYEQYF.

The CDR3 nucleotides read TGCGCCAGCAGCTTTGGACAGATCTATGGCTACACCTTC. Translating it yields CASSFGQIYGYTF. This chain uses TRBV5-1 with TRBJ1-2; D possibly corresponds to TRBD1 (6 bases). The V and J ends lost 2 bases and 4 bases respectively, with 9 bases between them. The germline CDR1 and CDR2 sequences are SGHRS and YFSETQ. The CDR3 has 13 amino acids.

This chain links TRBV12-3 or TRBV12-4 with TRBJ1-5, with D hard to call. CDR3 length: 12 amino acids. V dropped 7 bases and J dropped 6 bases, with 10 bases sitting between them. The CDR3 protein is CASTRGPQPQHF. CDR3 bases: TGTGCCAGCACTCGGGGTCCTCAGCCCCAGCATTTT.

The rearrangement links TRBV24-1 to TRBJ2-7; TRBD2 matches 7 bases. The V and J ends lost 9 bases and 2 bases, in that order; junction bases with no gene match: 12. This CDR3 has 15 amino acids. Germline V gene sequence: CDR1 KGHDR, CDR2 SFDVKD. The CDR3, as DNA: TGTGCCACCCGGGCCCGGCTAGCGGCGCCCTACGAGCAGTACTTC. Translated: CATRARLAAPYEQYF.

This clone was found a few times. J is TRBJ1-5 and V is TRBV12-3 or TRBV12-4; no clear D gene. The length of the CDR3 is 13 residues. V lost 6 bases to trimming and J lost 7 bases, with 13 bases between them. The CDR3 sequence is CASSRSVEQPQHF. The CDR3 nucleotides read TGTGCCAGCAGCCGTTCCGTGGAGCAGCCCCAGCATTTT.

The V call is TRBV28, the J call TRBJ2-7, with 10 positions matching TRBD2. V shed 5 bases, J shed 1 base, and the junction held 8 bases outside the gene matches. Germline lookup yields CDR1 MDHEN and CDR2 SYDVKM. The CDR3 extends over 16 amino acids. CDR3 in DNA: TGTGCCAGCAGTCGACTCTTAGCGGGAGGATCCTACGAGCAGTACTTC. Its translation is CASSRLLAGGSYEQYF.

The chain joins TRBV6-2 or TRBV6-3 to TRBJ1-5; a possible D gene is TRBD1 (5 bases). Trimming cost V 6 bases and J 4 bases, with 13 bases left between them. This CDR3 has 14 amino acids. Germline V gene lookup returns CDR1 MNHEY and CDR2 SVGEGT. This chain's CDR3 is CASSGGDRNQPQHF. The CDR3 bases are TGTGCCAGCAGCGGAGGGGATAGAAATCAGCCCCAGCATTTT.

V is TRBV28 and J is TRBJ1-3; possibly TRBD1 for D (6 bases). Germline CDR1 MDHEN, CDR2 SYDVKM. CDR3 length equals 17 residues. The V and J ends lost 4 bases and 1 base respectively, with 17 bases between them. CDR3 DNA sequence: TGTGCCAGCAGTTCTACCGGGGGGGGCGCATCTGGAAACACCATATATTTT. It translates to CASSSTGGGASGNTIYF.